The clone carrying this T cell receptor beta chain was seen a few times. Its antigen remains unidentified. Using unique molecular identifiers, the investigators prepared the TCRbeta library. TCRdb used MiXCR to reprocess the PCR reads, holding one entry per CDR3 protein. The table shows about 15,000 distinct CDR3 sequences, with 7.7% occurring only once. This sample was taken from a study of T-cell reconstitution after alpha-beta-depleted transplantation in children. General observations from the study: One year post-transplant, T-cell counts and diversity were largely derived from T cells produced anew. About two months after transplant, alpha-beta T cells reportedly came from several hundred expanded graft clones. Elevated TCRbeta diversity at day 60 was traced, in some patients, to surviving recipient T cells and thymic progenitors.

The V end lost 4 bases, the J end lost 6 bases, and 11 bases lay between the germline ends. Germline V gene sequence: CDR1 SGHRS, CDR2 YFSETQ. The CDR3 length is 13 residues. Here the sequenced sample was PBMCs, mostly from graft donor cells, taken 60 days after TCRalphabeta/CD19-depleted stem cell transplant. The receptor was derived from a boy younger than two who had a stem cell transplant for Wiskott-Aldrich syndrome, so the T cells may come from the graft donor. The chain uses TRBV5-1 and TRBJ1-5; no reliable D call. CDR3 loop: CASSPLLGQPQHF. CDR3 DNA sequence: TGCGCCAGCAGCCCCCTCCTGGGTCAGCCCCAGCATTTT.